Listed below are T cell receptor beta chains from one sample, sequenced in a study of blood T cell repertoires in COVID-19. Profiling relied on immunoSEQ multiplex PCR, and the TCRdb table lists in-frame clones only, not all of them. Among roughly 280,000 clones listed, about 90% were seen once. The source material was PBMCs or T cells enriched from blood (not recorded which). All receptors come from a woman aged 60-75 years who had recovered from COVID-19. Each CDR3 is given with its conserved first and last residue. The D gene is left open where the match is weak. Clone size is stated in some rows and not others, as once, few, many or a class when expanded.

j_gene	v_gene	abundance	d_gene	CDR3nt	CDR3aa
TRBJ2-7	TRBV11-3	few	TRBD1	TGTGCCAGCAGCTTTTCCGGGACAGGGCTATTTTACGAGCAGTACTTC	CASSFSGTGLFYEQYF
TRBJ1-1	TRBV5-1	NA	NA	TGCGCCAGCAGCCTAGGGGGGAACACTGAAGCTTTCTTT	CASSLGGNTEAFF
TRBJ2-7	TRBV5-1	NA	NA	TGCGCCAGCAGCCAGAATGTGAATTACGAGCAGTACTTC	CASSQNVNYEQYF
TRBJ1-1	TRBV24-1	NA	NA	TGTGCCACCAGTGATTTGCTTTCAGGGCTTGCTTTCTTT	CATSDLLSGLAFF
TRBJ1-1	TRBV6-5	NA	TRBD1	TGTGCCAGCAGAGACAGGGGGTTAATGAACACTGAAGCTTTCTTT	CASRDRGLMNTEAFF
TRBJ2-2	TRBV9	NA	NA	TGTGCCAGCAGCCCCCTATCGGAGTCCGGGGAGCTGTTTTTT	CASSPLSESGELFF
TRBJ2-7	TRBV7-2	NA	NA	TGTGCCAGCAGCTTAATTCAGGGCAGGCGAGTTTCCTACGAGCAGTACTTC	CASSLIQGRRVSYEQYF
TRBJ2-5	TRBV27	NA	TRBD1	TGTGCCAGCAGTTTATGGACACAGGGGCAAGAGACCCAGTACTTC	CASSLWTQGQETQYF
TRBJ2-1	TRBV30	NA	NA	TGTGCCTGGACCCGGGATTTCTCCTACAATGAGCAGTTCTTC	CAWTRDFSYNEQFF
TRBJ2-7	TRBV2	few	NA	TGTGCCAGCAGTACCACAGGGCGCAAGCAGTACTTC	CASSTTGRKQYF
TRBJ2-7	TRBV9	NA	NA	TGTGCCAGCAGCGTAACTAGCCACTCCTACGAGCAGTACTTC	CASSVTSHSYEQYF
TRBJ2-5	TRBV5-1	once	NA	TGCGCCAGCAGCTGGGCACAAGGCCTACCAGAGACCCAGTACTTC	CASSWAQGLPETQYF
TRBJ1-1	TRBV5-1	once	TRBD1	TGCGCCAGCAGTCAGGGGGGAAGATCGAACACTGAAGCTTTCTTT	CASSQGGRSNTEAFF
TRBJ2-5	TRBV6-5	NA	NA	TGTGCCAGCAGAAGAAACAGGGACGGGGAGACCCAGTACTTC	CASRRNRDGETQYF
TRBJ1-1	TRBV2	NA	NA	TGTGCCAGCAGTGTTTTAGGACAGCACCTAGGGACTGAAGCTTTCTTT	CASSVLGQHLGTEAFF
TRBJ2-5	TRBV7-9	once	NA	TGTGCCAGCAGCCGTAGACAGAGCGCGGTGGAGACCCAGTACTTC	CASSRRQSAVETQYF
TRBJ2-2	TRBV30	NA	NA	TGTGCCTCGTGGGGCACTTCGAACACCGGGGAGCTGTTTTTT	CASWGTSNTGELFF
TRBJ2-7	TRBV2	NA	TRBD2	TGTGCCAGCAAAGGACTAGCGGGAGCCTACGAGCAGTACTTC	CASKGLAGAYEQYF
TRBJ2-7	TRBV11-2	NA	TRBD2	TGTGCCAGCAGCTTGATCCTTCTAGCGGGAGTTAACGAGCAGTACTTC	CASSLILLAGVNEQYF
TRBJ1-2	TRBV28	NA	NA	TGTGCCAGCACGGGATTGAACTATGGCTACACCTTC	CASTGLNYGYTF
TRBJ2-2	TRBV6-5	NA	NA	TGTGCCAGCAGGGCAGCGAACACCGGGGAGCTGTTTTTT	CASRAANTGELFF
TRBJ2-1	TRBV5-1	NA	NA	TGCGCCAGCAGCCTAACAGGTATCAATGAGCAGTTCTTC	CASSLTGINEQFF
TRBJ1-6	TRBV7-3	NA	NA	TGTGCCAGCAGCTTATGGGGGGGTCTAAACTATTCACCCCTCCACTTT	CASSLWGGLNYSPLHF
TRBJ2-6	TRBV4-2	NA	TRBD1	TGTGCCAGCAGCCAAGAGGGGACAGGGAGAGTTGCTGGGGCCAACGTCCTGACTTTC	CASSQEGTGRVAGANVLTF
TRBJ1-2	TRBV19	few	NA	TGTGCCAGTAGAATAGGAAAGGGGGACTATGGCTACACCTTC	CASRIGKGDYGYTF
TRBJ1-4	TRBV19	NA	NA	TGTGCCAGTAGTAAAACACACGTGGCTCATGAAAAACTGTTTTTT	CASSKTHVAHEKLFF
TRBJ1-2	TRBV27	NA	NA	TGTGCCAGCAGTCTTCAGGGAAACTATGGCTACACCTTC	CASSLQGNYGYTF
TRBJ2-5	TRBV18	once	TRBD2	TGTGCCAGCTCCGACGGACTAGTCCAAGAGACCCAGTACTTC	CASSDGLVQETQYF
TRBJ1-4	TRBV7-9	NA	NA	TGTGCCAGCAGCTTCCACGGAAAGGGGAATGAAAAACTGTTTTTT	CASSFHGKGNEKLFF
TRBJ1-1	TRBV2	NA	NA	TGTGCCAGCAACGGGCGTTGGGGCTTTGAAGCTTTCTTT	CASNGRWGFEAFF
TRBJ2-5	TRBV7-3	NA	TRBD2	TGTGCCAGCAGCTTAAATAGCGGGCTGGAAGGGACCCAGTACTTC	CASSLNSGLEGTQYF
TRBJ2-5	TRBV6-5	NA	NA	TGTGCCAGCAGTTTCTCTAGCGAGATAAGTGAGACCCAGTACTTC	CASSFSSEISETQYF
TRBJ2-3	TRBV19	NA	NA	TGTGCCAGTAGTCTTTTTCCCACAGATACGCAGTATTTT	CASSLFPTDTQYF
TRBJ1-2	TRBV5-1	NA	TRBD1	TGCGCCAGCAGTGGACAGGGGGCCTCGGTTGGCTACACCTTC	CASSGQGASVGYTF
TRBJ1-6	TRBV5-1	NA	NA	TGCGCCAGCAGCTTGGTGGAACAGGGTAATAATTCACCCCTCCACTTT	CASSLVEQGNNSPLHF
TRBJ2-7	TRBV7-2	NA	NA	TGTGCCAGCAGCCCTGGCCCGGGTCCCTACGAGCAGTACTTC	CASSPGPGPYEQYF
TRBJ2-5	TRBV10-3	NA	TRBD2	TGTGCCATCAGTCGGACTAGCGGGGAAAAAGAGACCCAGTACTTC	CAISRTSGEKETQYF
TRBJ2-5	TRBV2	NA	TRBD1	TGTGCCAGCAGTCCAGACAGGGTACTTGAGACCCAGTACTTC	CASSPDRVLETQYF
TRBJ2-5	TRBV7-9	NA	TRBD1	TGTGCCAGCAGCCCGACAGGGGCAGGAGAGACCCAGTACTTC	CASSPTGAGETQYF
TRBJ1-3	TRBV10-1	NA	NA	TGCGCCAGCAGTGAGTCCCTTGGAAACACCATATATTTT	CASSESLGNTIYF
TRBJ2-5	TRBV7-9	few	NA	TGTGCCAGCAGCCAGGACAGTTTTCAAGAGACCCAGTACTTC	CASSQDSFQETQYF
TRBJ2-7	TRBV6-1	NA	TRBD1	TGTGCCAGCAGTGATAGGACAGGGGGCTCCTACGAGCAGTACTTC	CASSDRTGGSYEQYF
TRBJ2-7	TRBV4-1	NA	TRBD2	TGCGCCAGCAGCCACGGGACTAGCAACGAGCAGTACTTC	CASSHGTSNEQYF
TRBJ2-5	TRBV24-1	NA	TRBD1	TGTGCCACCAGTGATTTAGGGGGCGGGGAGACCCAGTACTTC	CATSDLGGGETQYF
TRBJ1-4	TRBV5-1	NA	TRBD1	TGCGCCAGCCGCGAAGACAGGGCCCCCAATGAAAAACTGTTTTTT	CASREDRAPNEKLFF
TRBJ1-1	TRBV3-1/TRBV3-2	NA	NA	TGTGCCAGCAGCGCCAGGGCGAACACTGAAGCTTTCTTT	CASSARANTEAFF
TRBJ1-4	TRBV18	NA	NA	TGTGCCAGCTCACCACCATTAAACCCGGCGGGTAATGAAAAACTGTTTTTT	CASSPPLNPAGNEKLFF
TRBJ1-1	TRBV11-3	NA	NA	TGTGCCAGCAGCCCCCCCGGAGGAGGGAACACTGAAGCTTTCTTT	CASSPPGGGNTEAFF
TRBJ2-2	TRBV29-1	few	NA	TGCAGCGTTGTTTCGGGGACCGGGGAGCTGTTTTTT	CSVVSGTGELFF